This TCR beta chain was obtained from a study of T cells expressing NK-cell markers. With the 5' RACE reads reprocessed, TCRdb shows one record per CDR3 protein and no DNA. Here the sample table reports 350,000 to 400,000 distinct CDR3 sequences. The CDR3 is 16 amino acids. CDR1 is MGHRA and CDR2 is YSYEKL in the germline V gene. The chain recombines TRBV4-1 with TRBJ2-7; TCRdb's D call, TRBD1, is unchecked because there is no DNA. This TCR derives from a woman between 45 and 60 years old in good health. The sequenced sample consisted of blood T cells: a sorted CD56 or NKG2C T cell subset, CD4+ or CD8+ T cells, or bulk PBMC T cells (not recorded which). The CDR3: CASSQDKGEPYYEQYF.